Listed here are 32 T cell receptor beta chains from one sample, sequenced in a study of cytomegalovirus exposure and HLA in healthy donors. Primers for the PCR totalled 60 Vbeta and 13 Jbeta. The protocol was immunoSEQ multiplex PCR, while the TCRdb copy is restricted to in-frame clones and leaves out a portion. The sample carries approximately 190,000 clones, 65% to 90% recorded once. Sequencing used PBMCs. These receptors all stem from a man aged 40-49 years in good health and CMV-seropositive.

The chain carries TRBV5-1 and TRBJ2-7, with TRBD2 as a possible D gene (6 bases). V lost 1 base and J lost 3, with 14 bases in between. The V gene's germline CDR1 is SGHRS and CDR2 YFSETQ. CDR3 length: 15 amino acids. The CDR3: CASSLPGGEVYEQYF. The CDR3 region has the DNA TGCGCCAGCAGCTTGCCCGGAGGGGAGGTCTACGAGCAGTACTTC.

The chain uses TRBV7-3 and TRBJ1-1; no clear D gene. This CDR3 spans 16 amino acids. The V end was cut by 4 bases, the J end by 0 bases, with 15 bases between. CDR1 SGHTA and CDR2 FQGTGA come from the germline V gene. Here the CDR3 reads CASSYQGGLMNTEAFF. CDR3 sequence (DNA): TGTGCCAGCAGCTATCAAGGAGGATTAATGAACACTGAAGCTTTCTTT.

This clone was seen more than once but under ten times. The chain has TRBV27 and TRBJ2-2; tentative D call: TRBD1 (6 bases). V lost 2 bases, J lost 7 bases, and 11 bases lay in between. This CDR3 is built from 14 residues. CDR1 is MNHEY, CDR2 SMNVEV, per germline (reference sequence). CDR3 nucleotide sequence: TGTGCCAGCAGTTTAGCAGGGGAGTACGGGGAGCTGTTTTTT. Its translation is CASSLAGEYGELFF.

V usage is TRBV11-2 and J usage is TRBJ1-5, with 12 bases that match TRBD1. The V gene end was trimmed by 4 bases and the J gene end by 4 bases; junction bases not matched to a gene: 5. The CDR3 is 16 amino acids. CDR1 and CDR2 from the germline V gene are SGHAT and FQNNGV. Here the CDR3 DNA reads TGTGCCAGCAGCTCAGGGACAGGGGGCCCGAATCAGCCCCAGCATTTT. Translating it yields CASSSGTGGPNQPQHF.

This clone has a handful of counts. The V and J genes are TRBV2 and TRBJ2-3; perhaps TRBD2 as D (5 bases). The CDR3 length is 14 residues. V lost 10 bases and J 0 bases, leaving 14 bases between the germline ends. The germline V gene has CDR1 SNHLY and CDR2 FYNNEI. The CDR3 protein is CATKRVSSTDTQYF. The CDR3 DNA sequence: TGTGCCACAAAGAGGGTTTCTAGCACAGATACGCAGTATTTT.

The chain is built from TRBV25-1 and TRBJ2-5; 9 nucleotides align to TRBD1. Germline V gene sequence: CDR1 MGHDK, CDR2 SYGVNS. V shed 4 bases and J 1 base; nucleotides not matched to a gene: 7. This CDR3 is built from 16 residues. This chain's CDR3 is CASSARTGAVQETQYF. CDR3 nucleotide sequence: TGTGCCAGCAGTGCAAGGACAGGGGCCGTCCAAGAGACCCAGTACTTC. The full variable domain, its missing parts supplied by reference TRBV25-1 and TRBJ2-5, is EADIYQTPRYLVIGTGKKITLECSQTMGHDKMYWYQQDPGMELHLIHYSYGVNSTEKGDLSSESTVSRIRTEHFPLTLESARPSHTSQYLCASSARTGAVQETQYFGPGTRLLVL.

This chain links TRBV28 with TRBJ1-2, with D unresolved. V was shortened by 2 bases and J by 10 bases, with 14 bases between the two germline ends. The CDR3 has 13 residues. Germline CDR1 and CDR2: MDHEN and SYDVKM. The CDR3 DNA sequence: TGTGCCAGCAGTTTACCACAGCCTCTTCCCTACACCTTC. Protein: CASSLPQPLPYTF.

This clone was seen a few times. V gene TRBV7-6 combines with J gene TRBJ2-3; TRBD2 is a possible D gene (7 bases). This CDR3 is built from 16 residues. Germline V CDR1 and CDR2: SGHVS, FNYEAQ. With 1 base removed from V and 2 bases from J, the gap between germline ends came to 13 bases. The CDR3: CASSLGPGGPTDTQYF. The CDR3 bases are TGTGCCAGCAGCTTAGGTCCGGGGGGCCCCACAGATACGCAGTATTTT.

Worth noting for this clone: Other DNA sequences of this sample code for an identical CDR3. V is TRBV27 and J is TRBJ1-5; TRBD1 agrees at 9 bases. The CDR3 is 15 amino acids. Germline loops: CDR1 MNHEY, CDR2 SMNVEV (reference sequence). V lost 5 bases to trimming and J lost 4 bases; unmatched junction nucleotides: 6. DNA for the CDR3: TGTGCCAGCAGTCTGGGACAGGGTGTAAATCAGCCCCAGCATTTT. This codes for CASSLGQGVNQPQHF.

V gene TRBV18 combines with J gene TRBJ1-2; 8 bases line up with TRBD1. V trimming: 2 bases; J trimming: 2 bases; junction bases outside the gene matches: 4. The length of the CDR3 is 15 residues. Germline V gives CDR1 KGHSH, CDR2 LQKENI. This CDR3 is CASSPKRQGNYGYTF. The CDR3 DNA sequence: TGTGCCAGCTCACCAAAACGACAGGGGAACTATGGCTACACCTTC.

The chain carries TRBV7-8 and TRBJ2-5; D perhaps matches TRBD1 (6 bases). The CDR3 is 14 amino acids. Trimming took off 4 bases at V and 3 bases at J, with 12 bases between the two ends. The germline V gene encodes CDR1 SGHVS and CDR2 FQNEAQ. The CDR3 here is CASSYRTAEETQYF. CDR3 sequence (DNA): TGTGCCAGCAGCTACCGGACAGCAGAAGAGACCCAGTACTTC. Full variable domain (missing parts from reference TRBV7-8 and TRBJ2-5): GAGVSQSPRYKVAKRGQDVALRCDPISGHVSLFWYQQALGQGPEFLTYFQNEAQLDKSGLPSDRFFAERPEGSVSTLKIQRTQQEDSAVYLCASSYRTAEETQYFGPGTRLLVL.

V and J are TRBV6-1 and TRBJ2-5; TRBD2 agrees at 10 bases. In germline, CDR1 is MNHNS, CDR2 SASEGT. This CDR3 comprises 14 residues. Trimming cost V 4 bases and J 3 bases; bases outside gene matches: 2. CDR3 region: CASSVGLAKETQYF. The DNA of the CDR3 is TGTGCCAGCAGTGTGGGACTAGCGAAAGAGACCCAGTACTTC.

This chain uses TRBV5-1 with TRBJ2-5, with D perhaps matching TRBD1 (5 bases). V lost 2 bases and J 4 bases, leaving 21 bases between the germline ends. The CDR3 extends over 17 amino acids. The germline gives CDR1 SGHRS, CDR2 YFSETQ. Here the CDR3 reads CASSLRTLQIGVETQYF. As DNA, the CDR3 is TGCGCCAGCAGCTTACGAACCCTCCAAATAGGGGTAGAGACCCAGTACTTC.

Only one count was recorded for this clone. The genes are TRBV5-1 and TRBJ1-3; 12 bases line up with TRBD1. In germline, CDR1 is SGHRS, CDR2 YFSETQ. After removal of 3 bases from V and 1 base from J, the junction contained 5 bases not matched to a gene. The CDR3 length is 17 residues. The chain's CDR3 is CASSSRDRGLSGNTIYF. The CDR3 DNA sequence: TGCGCCAGCAGCTCCCGGGACAGGGGGCTTTCTGGAAACACCATATATTTT. The full variable domain, rest sourced from reference TRBV5-1 and TRBJ1-3, is KAGVTQTPRYLIKTRGQQVTLSCSPISGHRSVSWYQQTPGQGLQFLFEYFSETQRNKGNFPGRFSGRQFSNSRSEMNVSTLELGDSALYLCASSSRDRGLSGNTIYFGEGSWLTVV.

V is TRBV7-3 and J is TRBJ2-3; D perhaps matches TRBD2 (6 bases). The CDR3 is 15 residues long. Germline CDR1 and CDR2: SGHTA and FQGTGA. V gave up 4 bases and J gave up 2 bases, with 13 bases separating them. CDR3 nucleotide sequence: TGTGCCAGCAGCTCGACGGGACTCTACACAGATACGCAGTATTTT. This translates into CASSSTGLYTDTQYF.

The V gene is TRBV7-3, the J gene TRBJ2-5, with 7 bases fitting TRBD1. J lost 4 bases, V lost 5 bases, and 4 bases had no gene match. The CDR3 is 13 amino acids. CDR1 is SGHTA and CDR2 is FQGTGA in the germline V gene. CDR3 sequence: CASSPHRGETQYF. The CDR3 nucleotides read TGTGCCAGCAGCCCCCACAGGGGAGAGACCCAGTACTTC.

The CDR3 loop is CASSAETGYSGNTIYF. The CDR3 DNA follows: TGTGCCAGTAGTGCCGAGACAGGGTACTCTGGAAACACCATATATTTT. The chain links TRBV19 to TRBJ1-3, with TRBD1 matching 7 bases. This CDR3 spans 16 amino acids. Per germline, CDR1 LNHDA and CDR2 SQIVND (reference sequence). V was pared by 5 bases and J by 0 bases, with 7 bases of the junction left unmatched.

This rearrangement joins TRBV4-2 to TRBJ1-1; TRBD1 aligns across 9 bases. Germline-derived CDR1 and CDR2 are LGHNA and YNFKEQ. V trimming: 2 bases; J trimming: 4 bases; junction bases outside the gene matches: 2. CDR3 length: 14 amino acids. The CDR3: CASSQPDRGTEAFF. The DNA for the CDR3 is TGTGCCAGCAGCCAACCGGACAGGGGCACTGAAGCTTTCTTT.

The V gene is TRBV14, the J gene TRBJ2-7; possibly TRBD1 for D (6 bases). V was pared by 3 bases and J by 2 bases, with 14 bases between. Germline-derived CDR1 and CDR2 are SGHDN and FVKESK. The CDR3 extends over 15 amino acids. The DNA of the CDR3 is TGTGCCAGCAGCCAGCCAGGGACAAGTCCCTACGAGCAGTACTTC. Protein product: CASSQPGTSPYEQYF.

The chain links TRBV5-6 to TRBJ2-5, with TRBD1 as a possible D gene (7 bases). The end of the DNA fits TRBJ2-7 better, so the J call may be wrong. Germline assignment: CDR1 SGHDT and CDR2 YYEEEE. The CDR3 length is 17 residues. The CDR3 bases are TGTGCCAGCAGCGATCCGCCGGGACAGTGGGGGGCCTACGAGCAGTACTTC. Translation gives CASSDPPGQWGAYEQYF.

This chain connects TRBV13 to TRBJ2-1; a possible D gene is TRBD2 (5 bases). V gave up 2 bases and J gave up 1 base, with 12 bases separating them. Germline V gives CDR1 PRHDT, CDR2 FYEKMQ (reference sequence). CDR3 length: 16 residues. The CDR3: CASSLRGKHSYNEQFF. Here the CDR3 DNA reads TGTGCCAGCAGCTTACGGGGAAAGCATTCCTACAATGAGCAGTTCTTC.

This clone occurred a few times. This chain links TRBV9 with TRBJ2-7; 14 bases are shared with TRBD2. V lost 0 bases and J lost 0; bases outside the gene matches: 2. Germline loops: CDR1 SGDLS, CDR2 YYNGEE. This CDR3 has 17 residues. This CDR3 reads CASSVGLAGGSSYEQYF. Written as DNA, the CDR3 is TGTGCCAGCAGCGTAGGACTAGCGGGGGGGAGCTCCTACGAGCAGTACTTC.

The sample holds a few counts of this clone. The gene calls are TRBV2 and TRBJ1-2; 9 bases line up with TRBD1. From germline, CDR1 is SNHLY and CDR2 FYNNEI. The CDR3 sequence is 14 residues long. V lost 10 bases, J lost 6 bases, and 12 bases stayed unmatched. In DNA form, the CDR3 reads TGTGCCACAAGGACCGGGACAGGGAGTAATGGCTACACCTTC. This encodes CATRTGTGSNGYTF.

The chain uses TRBV7-2 and TRBJ1-5; D possibly corresponds to TRBD1 (5 bases). The CDR3 loop spans 14 amino acids. V lost 3 bases, J lost 0 bases, and 6 bases lay in between. Germline lookup yields CDR1 SGHTA and CDR2 FQGNSA. The CDR3, as DNA: TGTGCCAGCAGCTTCGACAGTAGCAATCAGCCCCAGCATTTT. Protein: CASSFDSSNQPQHF.

This chain links TRBV28 with TRBJ2-5; D gene uncertain. The DNA end is more similar to TRBJ2-7, so the J call may be wrong. CDR1 MDHEN and CDR2 SYDVKM come from the germline V gene. The CDR3 loop spans 10 amino acids. The CDR3 loop reads CASSHYEQYF. CDR3 bases: TGTGCCAGCAGTCACTACGAGCAGTACTTC.

The genes are TRBV6-5 and TRBJ1-2, with no clear D. From germline, CDR1 is MNHEY and CDR2 SVGAGI. The CDR3 consists of 15 residues. Trimming stripped 0 bases from V and 7 bases from J, with 15 bases between. Written as DNA, the CDR3 is TGTGCCAGCAGTTACTCAAGTGTTTCACGGGGTGGCTACACCTTC. This encodes CASSYSSVSRGGYTF.

This clone was found a few times. V and J are TRBV30 and TRBJ1-6; 9 bases match TRBD1. The V gene's germline CDR1 is GTSNPN and CDR2 SVGIG (reference sequence). The CDR3 contains 15 residues. V gave up 0 bases and J gave up 10 bases; unmatched junction bases: 7. The CDR3 loop is CAWSVGGTGLSPLHF. The CDR3 coding sequence is TGTGCCTGGAGTGTAGGGGGGACAGGGTTGTCACCCCTCCACTTT.

This chain links TRBV6-6 with TRBJ1-5; D unresolved. In germline, CDR1 is MNHNY, CDR2 SVGAGI (reference sequence). This CDR3 comprises 14 residues. Trimming took 6 bases from V and 2 from J, leaving 11 bases between them. The CDR3 protein is CASSQTGGNQPQHF. In nucleotides, the CDR3 is TGTGCCAGCAGCCAAACCGGGGGCAATCAGCCCCAGCATTTT.

This chain connects TRBV19 to TRBJ2-7; D possibly corresponds to TRBD1 (5 bases). Germline CDR1 reads LNHDA; CDR2 reads SQIVND (reference sequence). Trimming stripped 6 bases from V and 6 bases from J, with 15 bases between. This CDR3 has 13 amino acids. CDR3 sequence: CASSRETALEQYF. CDR3 nucleotide sequence: TGTGCCAGTAGCCGTGAGACAGCTCTCGAGCAGTACTTC.

V is TRBV27 and J is TRBJ2-3; 15 bases map to TRBD2. Germline assignment: CDR1 MNHEY and CDR2 SMNVEV (reference sequence). With V trimmed by 4 bases and J by 2 bases, 1 base remained unmatched. CDR3 length: 16 amino acids. In DNA form, the CDR3 reads TGTGCCAGCAGTTGGACTAGCGGGGGGGTCACAGATACGCAGTATTTT. Translation gives CASSWTSGGVTDTQYF.

The rearrangement links TRBV29-1 to TRBJ2-7; TRBD1 matches at 10 bases. This CDR3 has 16 residues. After removal of 4 bases from V and 5 bases from J, the junction contained 14 bases not matched to a gene. Looked up from germline, CDR1 is SQVTM and CDR2 is ANQGSEA. The CDR3, as DNA: TGCAGCGTTGGAAAAGGGCTGGGACAGGGGTTCCACGAGCAGTACTTC. Amino acid sequence: CSVGKGLGQGFHEQYF.

The chain couples TRBV7-9 to TRBJ2-3, with D perhaps matching TRBD1 (6 bases). Germline-derived CDR1 and CDR2 are SEHNR and FQNEAQ (reference sequence). The CDR3 runs to 13 residues. V shed 3 bases and J shed 6 bases, with 10 bases lying between them. The CDR3 DNA follows: TGTGCCAGCAGCTTCGGACAGACGGATACGCAGTATTTT. It translates to CASSFGQTDTQYF. The full variable domain, with the rest looked up from reference TRBV7-9 and TRBJ2-3, is DTGVSQNPRHKITKRGQNVTFRCDPISEHNRLYWYRQTLGQGPEFLTYFQNEAQLEKSRLLSDRFSAERPKGSFSTLEIQRTEQGDSAMYLCASSFGQTDTQYFGPGTRLTVL.